A selection of T cell receptor beta chains follows, all from one sample in a study of cytomegalovirus exposure and HLA in healthy donors. Profiled with immunoSEQ multiplex PCR; TCRdb holds only in-frame clones, not every one. Its table records roughly 100,000 clones. Sequencing was performed on PBMCs. Receptors were obtained from a man aged 50 or older in good health and CMV-seronegative. The CDR3 runs from the conserved cysteine through the conserved F or W. Fields, in order: V gene, J gene, CDR3 protein.

V: TRBV9
J: TRBJ1-2
CDR3: CASSVAPDSYGYTF

V: TRBV7-8
J: TRBJ2-7
CDR3: CASSETGGAYEQYF

V: TRBV15
J: TRBJ2-2
CDR3: CATSRESQTGELFF

V: TRBV30
J: TRBJ2-1
CDR3: CAWSAGLAGLNEQFF

V: TRBV6-5
J: TRBJ2-7
CDR3: CASSYGDFPYEQYF

V: TRBV6-1
J: TRBJ1-1
CDR3: CASNLEQGNTEAFF

V: TRBV7-9
J: TRBJ2-3
CDR3: CASSPTRRAGGRADTQYF

V: TRBV7-9
J: TRBJ2-5
CDR3: CASSFRGETQYF

V: TRBV6-1
J: TRBJ2-2
CDR3: CASRRTGVNTGELFF

V: TRBV7-2
J: TRBJ2-5
CDR3: CASSTRGLEVLETQYF

V: TRBV30
J: TRBJ2-1
CDR3: CATRTSVSYNEQFF

V: TRBV7-9
J: TRBJ2-1
CDR3: CASSRDRERHNEQFF

V: TRBV5-6
J: TRBJ2-7
CDR3: CASSLGWASYEQYF

V: TRBV6-5
J: TRBJ1-1
CDR3: CASIRDRDTEAFF

V: TRBV6-1
J: TRBJ1-5
CDR3: CASSVGGDQPQHF

V: TRBV5-1
J: TRBJ1-2
CDR3: CASSSQGALYGYTF

V: TRBV5-1
J: TRBJ1-4
CDR3: CASSLGSTGAEKLFF

V: TRBV5-4
J: TRBJ2-7
CDR3: CASSLGSGYEQYF

V: TRBV6-1
J: TRBJ1-3
CDR3: CASSESGDGNTIYF

V: TRBV7-6
J: TRBJ1-1
CDR3: CASSPPKRGMNTEAFF

V: TRBV5-1
J: TRBJ1-1
CDR3: CASSTDREGTEAFF

V: TRBV6-5
J: TRBJ2-3
CDR3: CASSYRLTPGTDTQYF

V: TRBV6-6
J: TRBJ2-2
CDR3: CASSTSGANTGELFF

V: TRBV5-5
J: TRBJ2-7
CDR3: CASSLPGSGEQYF

V: TRBV19
J: TRBJ1-5
CDR3: CASSIGWGLPQHF

V: TRBV2
J: TRBJ1-5
CDR3: CASSVQGAANQPQHF

V: TRBV7-2
J: TRBJ1-1
CDR3: CASSLSTGFTEAFF

V: TRBV12-5
J: TRBJ2-7
CDR3: CASSQGGYEQYF

V: TRBV19
J: TRBJ1-5
CDR3: CASIGQGAQPQHF

V: TRBV7-9
J: TRBJ2-5
CDR3: CASSVRREETQYF

V: TRBV7-2
J: TRBJ1-1
CDR3: CASSKQGWDTEAFF

V: TRBV5-1
J: TRBJ1-4
CDR3: CASSADGVGYGKLFF

V: TRBV30
J: TRBJ2-1
CDR3: CAWSFSSDNEQFF

V: TRBV7-2
J: TRBJ1-1
CDR3: CASSPRWGGGEGFF

V: TRBV7-2
J: TRBJ2-7
CDR3: CASSLARTSGGPEQYF

V: TRBV5-4
J: TRBJ2-6
CDR3: CASSFLTVRAPGANVLTF

V: TRBV7-6
J: TRBJ2-5
CDR3: CASSGGVEGTQYF